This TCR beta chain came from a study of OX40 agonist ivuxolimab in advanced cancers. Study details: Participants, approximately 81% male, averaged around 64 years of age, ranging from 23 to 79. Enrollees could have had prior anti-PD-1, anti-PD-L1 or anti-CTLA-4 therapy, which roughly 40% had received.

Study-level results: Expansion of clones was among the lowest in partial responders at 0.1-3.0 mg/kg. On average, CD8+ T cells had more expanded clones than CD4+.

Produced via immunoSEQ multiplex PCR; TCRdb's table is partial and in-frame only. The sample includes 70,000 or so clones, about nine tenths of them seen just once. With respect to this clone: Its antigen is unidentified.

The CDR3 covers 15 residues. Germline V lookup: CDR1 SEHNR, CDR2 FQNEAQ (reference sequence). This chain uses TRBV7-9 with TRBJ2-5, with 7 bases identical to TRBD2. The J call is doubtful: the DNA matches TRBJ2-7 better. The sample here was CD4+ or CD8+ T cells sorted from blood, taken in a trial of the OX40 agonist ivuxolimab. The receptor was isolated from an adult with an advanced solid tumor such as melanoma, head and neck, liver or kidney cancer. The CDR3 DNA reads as TGTGCCAGCAGCCCCAGGGAGGGGCCGGCCTACGAGCAGTACTTC. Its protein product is CASSPREGPAYEQYF.